This TCR beta chain was recorded in a study of T cell responses to AZD1222 COVID-19 vaccine. Study-level points and caveats: The span of vaccine-associated CD4 TCRs extended across spike, with dominance at 160-218 and 743-854. Among spike-specific TCRs, nearly half reportedly target unmutated variant regions. Donors were mostly white British, more females; clonal diversity possibly underestimated.

Produced via immunoSEQ multiplex PCR; TCRdb's table is partial and in-frame only. The sample shows 160,000 or so clones, about 90% of them seen only once. J lost 4 bases, V lost 5 bases, and 8 bases had no gene match. The CDR3 covers 15 residues. The germline V gene encodes CDR1 SGHTA and CDR2 FQGNSA. On this clone itself: Its antigen is unidentified.

The clonotype originates from an adult in good health. The chain employs TRBV7-2 and TRBJ2-1; 7 bases are a match to TRBD2. The source was peripheral blood, collected on day 0 of AZD1222 vaccination. The CDR3 here is CASSPPGGLYNEQFF. Here the CDR3 DNA reads TGTGCCAGCAGCCCCCCGGGAGGCCTATACAATGAGCAGTTCTTC.